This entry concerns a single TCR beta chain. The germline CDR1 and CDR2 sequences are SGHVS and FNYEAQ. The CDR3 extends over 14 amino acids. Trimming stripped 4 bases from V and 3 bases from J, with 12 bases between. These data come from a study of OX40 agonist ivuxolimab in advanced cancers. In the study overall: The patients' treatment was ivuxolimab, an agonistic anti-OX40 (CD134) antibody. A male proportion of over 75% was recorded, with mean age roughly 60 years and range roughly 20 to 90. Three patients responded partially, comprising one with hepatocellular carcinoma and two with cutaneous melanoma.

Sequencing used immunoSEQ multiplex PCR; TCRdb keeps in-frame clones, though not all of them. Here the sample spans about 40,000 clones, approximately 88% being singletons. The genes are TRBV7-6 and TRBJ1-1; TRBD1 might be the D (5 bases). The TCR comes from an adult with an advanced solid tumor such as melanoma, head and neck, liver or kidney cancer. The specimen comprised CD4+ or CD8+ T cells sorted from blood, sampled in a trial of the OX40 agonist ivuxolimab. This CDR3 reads CASSSPGLHTEAFF. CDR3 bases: TGTGCCAGCAGCTCACCGGGACTTCACACTGAAGCTTTCTTT.